These 11 T cell receptor beta chains came from one sample sequenced in a study of CD8 T cells in Susac syndrome. Reverse transcription of roughly 0.45 to 1 ug RNA used random hexamers. TCRdb re-analysed the immunoSEQ multiplex PCR reads in MiXCR, keeping a single row per CDR3 protein. Among about 94,000 distinct CDR3 sequences listed, 90% to 95% were seen once. The sample consisted of CD4+ T cells from PBMCs. Receptors originate from a human donor with Susac syndrome.

This chain links TRBV7-9 with TRBJ2-1; unclear D gene. The germline V gene has CDR1 SEHNR and CDR2 FQNEAQ (reference sequence). V shed 2 bases and J shed 8 bases, with 13 bases lying between them. The CDR3 runs 14 residues. CDR3 coding DNA: TGTGCCAGCAGCTTAATTGCGGTAGGCTATGAGCAGTTCTTC. This sequence encodes CASSLIAVGYEQFF.

This clonotype was seen just once. The rearrangement joins TRBV11-2 to TRBJ2-3; D is undetermined. The V gene lost 5 bases and the J gene lost 6 bases, with 12 bases spanning the gap. CDR3 length equals 13 residues. From germline, CDR1 is SGHAT and CDR2 FQNNGV. The CDR3 DNA sequence: TGTGCCAGCAGCAAAGACCTGGTTGATACGCAGTATTTT. Its translation is CASSKDLVDTQYF.

The V gene is TRBV6-5, the J gene TRBJ1-5; tentatively, D is TRBD1 (5 bases). The ends were cut back, 6 bases at V and 3 bases at J, with 15 bases in the middle. CDR1 MNHEY and CDR2 SVGAGI come from the germline V gene. This CDR3 is 15 amino acids long. The CDR3 nucleotides are TGTGCCAGCAGCCCCACAGGTATGCCCAATCAGCCCCAGCATTTT. Translating gives CASSPTGMPNQPQHF.

The chain couples TRBV4-3 to TRBJ2-7; D not resolved. CDR1 is LGHNA, CDR2 YSLEER, per germline. Trimming pared 3 bases from V and 2 bases from J, leaving 11 bases between. CDR3 length: 14 amino acids. CDR3 region: CASSQTVMPYEQYF. In DNA, the CDR3 is TGCGCCAGCAGCCAGACGGTCATGCCCTACGAGCAGTACTTC.

The J gene is TRBJ1-1, the V gene TRBV7-8; D remains ambiguous. Trimming cost V 1 base and J 3 bases, with 15 bases left between them. Germline V gene sequence: CDR1 SGHVS, CDR2 FQNEAQ. This CDR3 spans 16 amino acids. In nucleotides, the CDR3 is TGTGCCAGCAGCTTAGGGTCTGGAGGGAGGGACACTGAAGCTTTCTTT. This sequence encodes CASSLGSGGRDTEAFF.

The rearrangement links TRBV4-1 to TRBJ2-3, with D perhaps given as TRBD1 or TRBD2 (5 bases each). This CDR3 contains 15 residues. Germline V lookup: CDR1 MGHRA, CDR2 YSYEKL. Trimming removed 4 bases at V and 3 bases at J, with 14 bases between. This CDR3 reads CASSPPGQATDTQYF. The CDR3 coding sequence is TGCGCCAGCAGCCCCCCGGGGCAGGCTACAGATACGCAGTATTTT.

The V call is TRBV11-2, the J call TRBJ2-3; no reliable D call. This CDR3 spans 13 amino acids. Deletions cut 0 bases from V and 3 bases from J, with 4 bases between. Germline V gene sequence: CDR1 SGHAT, CDR2 FQNNGV. Written as DNA, the CDR3 is TGTGCCAGCAGCTTAGAACGGACAGATACGCAGTATTTT. Amino acids: CASSLERTDTQYF.

The rearrangement links TRBV30 to TRBJ2-5; a weak D match, TRBD1 (6 bases). Trimming took 5 bases from V and 4 from J, leaving 11 bases between them. CDR1 GTSNPN and CDR2 SVGIG come from the germline V gene (reference sequence). This CDR3 spans 12 amino acids. This CDR3 is CAWANRAETQYF. CDR3 nucleotide sequence: TGTGCCTGGGCCAACAGGGCAGAGACCCAGTACTTC.

The chain links TRBV27 to TRBJ2-1, with a possible D match to TRBD1 (6 bases). CDR1 is MNHEY, CDR2 SMNVEV, per germline (reference sequence). This CDR3 is 13 amino acids long. V gave up 6 bases and J gave up 2 bases, with 8 bases separating them. DNA for the CDR3: TGTGCCAGCAGACAGGGAACCTACAATGAGCAGTTCTTC. Its protein product is CASRQGTYNEQFF.

The rearrangement links TRBV4-2 to TRBJ2-1, with D possibly being TRBD2 (5 bases). The V end lost 4 bases, the J end lost 1 base, and 14 bases lay between the germline ends. The CDR3 is 16 residues long. Germline V gene data show CDR1 as LGHNA and CDR2 as YNFKEQ. The CDR3 DNA sequence: TGTGCCAGCAGCCTTACCTGGACTCCATCCTACAATGAGCAGTTCTTC. Translation gives CASSLTWTPSYNEQFF.

The rearrangement uses TRBV2 and TRBJ1-2; D not resolved. The CDR3 spans 13 residues. The V and J ends lost 6 bases and 4 bases respectively, with 12 bases between them. Germline V gene sequence: CDR1 SNHLY, CDR2 FYNNEI. The CDR3 DNA is TGTGCCAGCAGCGTGGTAGTGGGCTATGGCTACACCTTC. Translating gives CASSVVVGYGYTF.